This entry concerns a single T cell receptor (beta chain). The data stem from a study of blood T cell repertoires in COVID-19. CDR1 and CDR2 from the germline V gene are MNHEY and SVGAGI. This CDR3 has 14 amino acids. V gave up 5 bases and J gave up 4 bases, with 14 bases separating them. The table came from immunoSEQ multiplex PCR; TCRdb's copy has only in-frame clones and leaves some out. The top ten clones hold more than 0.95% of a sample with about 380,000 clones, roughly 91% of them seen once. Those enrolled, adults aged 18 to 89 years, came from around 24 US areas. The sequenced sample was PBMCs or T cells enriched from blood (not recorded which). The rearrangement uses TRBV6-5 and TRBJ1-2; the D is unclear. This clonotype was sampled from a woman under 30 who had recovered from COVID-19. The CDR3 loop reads CASSPTDIIYGYTF. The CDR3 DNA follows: TGTGCCAGCAGTCCTACTGACATCATCTATGGCTACACCTTC.